This TCR beta chain was sequenced in a study of blood T cell repertoires in COVID-19. At the level of the study: T cells, B-cell-depleted T cells, or PBMCs supplied cDNA or gDNA.

The protocol was immunoSEQ multiplex PCR, while the TCRdb copy is restricted to in-frame clones and leaves out a portion. The sample carries a few hundred thousand clones, about 88% recorded once. V was trimmed by 6 bases and J by 7 bases, leaving 12 bases between them. The CDR3 has 11 amino acids. Germline V lookup: CDR1 DFQATT, CDR2 SNEGSKA (reference sequence). Each recovered donor of Cohort 3 presented with two negative PCRs, clearance, or symptom resolution. The sample consisted of PBMCs or T cells enriched from blood (not recorded which). This TCR was recovered from a woman aged 40 to 50 who had recovered from COVID-19. The chain is built from TRBV20-1 and TRBJ1-1; tentative D call: TRBD1 (5 bases). CDR3 sequence reads: CSALRVDEAFF. CDR3 DNA sequence: TGCAGTGCACTCAGGGTAGATGAAGCTTTCTTT.